The entry that follows covers one T cell receptor beta chain sequence. This may be a read error, as it is one base from a much larger clone. The sample is drawn from a study of T cells in Graves' hyperthyroidism and ophthalmopathy. Researchers took RNA transcripts and amplified the TCR beta CDR3 regions from them. The TCR CDR3 first-round RT-PCR relied on the HTBI primer set. TCRdb re-called the multiplex PCR reads through MiXCR, storing one row per CDR3 protein. The table shows hundreds of thousands of distinct CDR3 sequences, with 45% occurring only once. This clonotype was obtained from an adult man with Graves' disease, either hyperthyroidism or ophthalmopathy (not recorded which). The sample was peripheral blood or thyroid tissue (not recorded which).

CDR3 nucleotide sequence: TGTGCCAGTAGTGACGCCCCAGGGCCCGATGGCTACACCTTC. Its protein product is CASSDAPGPDGYTF. The rearrangement uses TRBV19 and TRBJ1-2; TRBD1 is a possible D gene (5 bases). V was clipped by 5 bases and J by 6 bases, with 16 bases between them. The CDR3 length is 14 residues. Germline V gene lookup returns CDR1 LNHDA and CDR2 SQIVND (reference sequence).